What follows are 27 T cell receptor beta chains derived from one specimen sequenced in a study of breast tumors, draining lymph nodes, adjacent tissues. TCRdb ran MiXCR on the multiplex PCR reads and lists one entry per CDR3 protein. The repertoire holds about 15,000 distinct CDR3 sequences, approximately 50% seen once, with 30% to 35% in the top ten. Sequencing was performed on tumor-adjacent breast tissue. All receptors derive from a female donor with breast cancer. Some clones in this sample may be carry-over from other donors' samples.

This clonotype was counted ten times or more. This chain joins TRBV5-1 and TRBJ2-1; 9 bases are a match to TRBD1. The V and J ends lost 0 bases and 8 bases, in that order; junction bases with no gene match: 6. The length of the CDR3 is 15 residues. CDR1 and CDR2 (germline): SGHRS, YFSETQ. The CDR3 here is CASSLGGTGNHEQFF. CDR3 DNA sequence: TGCGCCAGCAGCTTGGGGGGGACAGGGAACCATGAGCAGTTCTTC.

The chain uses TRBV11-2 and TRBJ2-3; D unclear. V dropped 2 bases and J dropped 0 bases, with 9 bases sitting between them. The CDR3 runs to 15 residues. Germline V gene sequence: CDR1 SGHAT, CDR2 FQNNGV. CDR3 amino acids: CASSLSSISTDTQYF. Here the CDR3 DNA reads TGTGCCAGCAGCTTATCGTCGATCAGCACAGATACGCAGTATTTT.

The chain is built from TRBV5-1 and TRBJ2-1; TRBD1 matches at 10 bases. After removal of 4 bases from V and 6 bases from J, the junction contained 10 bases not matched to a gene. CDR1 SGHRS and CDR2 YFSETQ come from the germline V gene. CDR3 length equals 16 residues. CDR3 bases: TGCGCCAGCAGCCCCTATGGACAGGGGGATGGCAATGAGCAGTTCTTC. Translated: CASSPYGQGDGNEQFF.

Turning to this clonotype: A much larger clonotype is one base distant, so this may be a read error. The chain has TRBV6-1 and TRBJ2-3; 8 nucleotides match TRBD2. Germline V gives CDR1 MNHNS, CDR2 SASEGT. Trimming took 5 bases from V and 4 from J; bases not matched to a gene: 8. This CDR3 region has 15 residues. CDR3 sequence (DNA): TGTGCCAGCAGTCGCCAGCGGGAGTTTTCAGATACGCAGTATTTT. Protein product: CASSRQREFSDTQYF.

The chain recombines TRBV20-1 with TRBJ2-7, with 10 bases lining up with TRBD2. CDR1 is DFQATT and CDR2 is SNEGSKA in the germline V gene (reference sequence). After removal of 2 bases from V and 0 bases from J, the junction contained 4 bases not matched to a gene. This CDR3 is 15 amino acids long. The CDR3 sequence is CSARPASGSSYEQYF. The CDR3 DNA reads TGCAGTGCTAGACCCGCTAGCGGGAGCTCCTACGAGCAGTACTTC.

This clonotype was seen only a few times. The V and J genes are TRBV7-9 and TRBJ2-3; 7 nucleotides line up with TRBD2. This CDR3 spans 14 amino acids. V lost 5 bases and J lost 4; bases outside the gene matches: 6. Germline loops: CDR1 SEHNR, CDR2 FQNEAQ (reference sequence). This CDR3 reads CASSQAGRADTQYF. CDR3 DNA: TGTGCCAGCAGCCAAGCGGGAAGGGCAGATACGCAGTATTTT.

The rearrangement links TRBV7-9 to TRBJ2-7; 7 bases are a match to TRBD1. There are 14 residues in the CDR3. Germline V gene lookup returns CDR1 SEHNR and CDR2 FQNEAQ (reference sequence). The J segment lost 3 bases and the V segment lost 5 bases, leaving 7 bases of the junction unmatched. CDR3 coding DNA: TGTGCCAGCAGCCAAGGGACAGAAAACTACGAGCAGTACTTC. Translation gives CASSQGTENYEQYF.

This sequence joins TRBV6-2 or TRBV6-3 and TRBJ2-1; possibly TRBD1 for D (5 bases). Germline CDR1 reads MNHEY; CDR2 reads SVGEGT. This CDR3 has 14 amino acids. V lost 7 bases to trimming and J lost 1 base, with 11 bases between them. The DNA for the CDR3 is TGTGCCAGCAACCTTCAGGGTTCCTACAATGAGCAGTTCTTC. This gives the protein CASNLQGSYNEQFF.

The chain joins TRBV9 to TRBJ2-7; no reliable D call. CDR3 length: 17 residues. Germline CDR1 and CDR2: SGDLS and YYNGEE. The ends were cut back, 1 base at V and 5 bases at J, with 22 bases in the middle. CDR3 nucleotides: TGTGCCAGCAGCGTAAACACCGGCTACAATGAGTCCGACGAGCAGTACTTC. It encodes CASSVNTGYNESDEQYF.

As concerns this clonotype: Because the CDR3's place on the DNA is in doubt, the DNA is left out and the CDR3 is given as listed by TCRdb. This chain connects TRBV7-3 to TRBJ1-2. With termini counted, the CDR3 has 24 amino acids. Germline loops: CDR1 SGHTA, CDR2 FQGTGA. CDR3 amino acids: CASSPTGLAGEEQYFGPARSGYTF.

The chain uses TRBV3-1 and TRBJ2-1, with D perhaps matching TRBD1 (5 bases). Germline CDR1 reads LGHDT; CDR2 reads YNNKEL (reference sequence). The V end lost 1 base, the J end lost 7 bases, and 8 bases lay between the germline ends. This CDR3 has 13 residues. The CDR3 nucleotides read TGTGCCAGCAGCCAAGGGGGCCCTAATGAGCAGTTCTTC. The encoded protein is CASSQGGPNEQFF.

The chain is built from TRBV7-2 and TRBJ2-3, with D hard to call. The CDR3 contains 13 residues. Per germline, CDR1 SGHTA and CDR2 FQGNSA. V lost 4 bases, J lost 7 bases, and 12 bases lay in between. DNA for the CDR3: TGTGCCAGCAGCTCCCCTTTGACGAATACGCAGTATTTT. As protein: CASSSPLTNTQYF.

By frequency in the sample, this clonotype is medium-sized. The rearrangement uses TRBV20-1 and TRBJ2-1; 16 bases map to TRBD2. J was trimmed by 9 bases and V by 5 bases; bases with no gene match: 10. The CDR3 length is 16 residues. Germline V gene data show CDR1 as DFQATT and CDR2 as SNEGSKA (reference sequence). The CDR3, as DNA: TGCAGTGCTGTGGGGAGGGGACTAGCGGGAGGGGGTGAGCAGTTCTTC. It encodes CSAVGRGLAGGGEQFF.

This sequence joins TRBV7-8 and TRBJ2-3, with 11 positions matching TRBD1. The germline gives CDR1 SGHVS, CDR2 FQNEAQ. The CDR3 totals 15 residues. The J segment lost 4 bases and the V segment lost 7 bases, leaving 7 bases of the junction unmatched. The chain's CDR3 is CASKNPGQGADTQYF. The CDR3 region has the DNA TGTGCCAGCAAGAACCCGGGACAGGGGGCAGATACGCAGTATTTT.

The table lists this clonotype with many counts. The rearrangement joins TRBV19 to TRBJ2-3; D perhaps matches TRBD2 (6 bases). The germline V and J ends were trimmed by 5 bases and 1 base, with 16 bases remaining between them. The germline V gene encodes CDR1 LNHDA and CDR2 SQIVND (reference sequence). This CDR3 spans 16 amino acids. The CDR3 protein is CASSAWDSSGTDTQYF. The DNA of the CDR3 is TGTGCCAGTAGTGCCTGGGACTCGTCTGGCACAGATACGCAGTATTTT.

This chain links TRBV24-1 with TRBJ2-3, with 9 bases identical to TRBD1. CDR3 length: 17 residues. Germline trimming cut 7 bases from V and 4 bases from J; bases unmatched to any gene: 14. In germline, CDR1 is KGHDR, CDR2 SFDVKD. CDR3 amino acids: CATSNPGQGLWSDTQYF. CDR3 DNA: TGTGCCACCAGCAACCCGGGACAGGGCTTATGGTCAGATACGCAGTATTTT.

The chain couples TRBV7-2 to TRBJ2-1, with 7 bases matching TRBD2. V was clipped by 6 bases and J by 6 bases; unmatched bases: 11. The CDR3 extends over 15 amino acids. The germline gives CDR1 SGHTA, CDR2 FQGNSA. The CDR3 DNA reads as TGTGCCAGCAGTCTAAACTTAGGGAGGGCCAATGAGCAGTTCTTC. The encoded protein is CASSLNLGRANEQFF.

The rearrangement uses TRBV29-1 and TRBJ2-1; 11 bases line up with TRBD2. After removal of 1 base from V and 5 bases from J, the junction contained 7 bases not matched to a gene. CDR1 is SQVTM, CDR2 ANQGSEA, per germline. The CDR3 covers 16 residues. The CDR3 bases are TGCAGCGTTGAAGTAGCGGGAGGGACCCCCCACAATGAGCAGTTCTTC. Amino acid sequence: CSVEVAGGTPHNEQFF.

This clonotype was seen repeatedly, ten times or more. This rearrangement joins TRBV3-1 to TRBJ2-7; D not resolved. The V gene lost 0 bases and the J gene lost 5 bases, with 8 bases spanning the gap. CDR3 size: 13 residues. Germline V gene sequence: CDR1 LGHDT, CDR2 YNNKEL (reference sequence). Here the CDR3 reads CASSQEGNHEQYF. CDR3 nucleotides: TGTGCCAGCAGCCAAGAGGGAAATCACGAGCAGTACTTC.

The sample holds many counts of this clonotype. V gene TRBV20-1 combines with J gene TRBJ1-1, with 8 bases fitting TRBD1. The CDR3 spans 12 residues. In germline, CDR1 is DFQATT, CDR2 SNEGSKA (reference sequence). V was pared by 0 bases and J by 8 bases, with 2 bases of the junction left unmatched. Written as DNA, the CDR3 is TGCAGTGCTAGAGATGGGGACAGGGAAGCTTTCTTT. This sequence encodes CSARDGDREAFF.

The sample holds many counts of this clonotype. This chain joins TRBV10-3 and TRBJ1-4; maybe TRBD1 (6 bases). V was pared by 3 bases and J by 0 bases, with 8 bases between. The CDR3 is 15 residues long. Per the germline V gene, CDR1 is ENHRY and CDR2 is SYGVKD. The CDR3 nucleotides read TGTGCCATCAGTGAATCAGGGGCAACTAATGAAAAACTGTTTTTT. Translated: CAISESGATNEKLFF.

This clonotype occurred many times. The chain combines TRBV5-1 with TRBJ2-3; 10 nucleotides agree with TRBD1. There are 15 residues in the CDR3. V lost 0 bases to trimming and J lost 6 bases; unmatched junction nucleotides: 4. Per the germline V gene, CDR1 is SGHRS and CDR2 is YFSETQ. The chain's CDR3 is CASSLEGQGTDTQYF. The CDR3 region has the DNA TGCGCCAGCAGCTTGGAGGGACAGGGGACCGATACGCAGTATTTT.

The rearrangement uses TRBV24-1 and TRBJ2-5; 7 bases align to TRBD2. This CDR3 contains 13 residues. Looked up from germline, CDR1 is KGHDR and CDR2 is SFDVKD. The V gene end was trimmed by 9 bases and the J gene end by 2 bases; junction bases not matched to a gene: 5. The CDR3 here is CATAVGGQETQYF. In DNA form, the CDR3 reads TGTGCCACCGCCGTGGGGGGGCAAGAGACCCAGTACTTC.

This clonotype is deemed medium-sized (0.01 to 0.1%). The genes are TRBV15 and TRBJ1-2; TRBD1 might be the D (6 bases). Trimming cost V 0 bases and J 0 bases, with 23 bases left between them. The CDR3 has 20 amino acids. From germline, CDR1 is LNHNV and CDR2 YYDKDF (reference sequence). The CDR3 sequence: CATSRDRGWGAEKTNYGYTF. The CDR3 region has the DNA TGTGCCACCAGCAGAGATAGGGGATGGGGGGCAGAGAAAACTAACTATGGCTACACCTTC.

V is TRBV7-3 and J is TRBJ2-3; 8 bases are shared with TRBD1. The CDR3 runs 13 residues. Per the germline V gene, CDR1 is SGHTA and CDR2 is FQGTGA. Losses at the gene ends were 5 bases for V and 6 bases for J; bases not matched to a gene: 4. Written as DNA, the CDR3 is TGTGCCAGCAGCAAACAGGGGGGCGATACGCAGTATTTT. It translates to CASSKQGGDTQYF.

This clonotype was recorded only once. The CDR3, as DNA: TGCGCCAGCAGCTTGGGCAGCGCGAACACCGGGGAGCTGTTTTTT. It translates to CASSLGSANTGELFF. The J gene is TRBJ2-2, the V gene TRBV5-1; D is undetermined. Germline V CDR1 and CDR2: SGHRS, YFSETQ. CDR3 size: 15 residues. Trimming took 0 bases from V and 0 from J, leaving 6 bases between them.

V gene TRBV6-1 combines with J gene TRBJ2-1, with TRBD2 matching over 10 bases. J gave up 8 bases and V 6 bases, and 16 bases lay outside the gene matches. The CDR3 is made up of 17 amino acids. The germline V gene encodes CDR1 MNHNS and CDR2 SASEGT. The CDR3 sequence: CASRHRLAGTLTDEQFF. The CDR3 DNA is TGTGCCAGCAGACACAGACTAGCGGGTACCTTAACGGATGAGCAGTTCTTC.